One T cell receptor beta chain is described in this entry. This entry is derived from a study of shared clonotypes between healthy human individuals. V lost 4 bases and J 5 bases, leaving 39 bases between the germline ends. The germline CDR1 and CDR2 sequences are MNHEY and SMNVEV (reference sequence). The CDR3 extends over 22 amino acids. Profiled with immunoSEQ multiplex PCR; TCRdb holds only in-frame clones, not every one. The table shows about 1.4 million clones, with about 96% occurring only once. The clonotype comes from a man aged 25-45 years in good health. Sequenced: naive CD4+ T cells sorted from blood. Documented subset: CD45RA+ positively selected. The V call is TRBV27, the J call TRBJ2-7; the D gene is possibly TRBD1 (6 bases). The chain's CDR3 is CASSSMNLPSPTPSRGFHEQYF. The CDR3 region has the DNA TGTGCCAGCAGTTCGATGAACCTTCCCTCCCCAACCCCGTCCAGGGGTTTCCACGAGCAGTACTTC.